This T cell receptor beta chain was retrieved from a study of cytotoxic CD8 clonotypes in ibrutinib-treated CLL. The CDR3 contains 15 residues. Here immunoSEQ multiplex PCR was the method, and the copy in TCRdb shows in-frame clones only, minus some. Among about 17,000 clones listed, about 80% were seen once. The sequence was obtained from a human donor with chronic lymphocytic leukemia. The chain combines TRBV21-1 with TRBJ2-7; the table's D call TRBD1 went unverified against the DNA. TRBV21-1 is a documented pseudogene. The sample consisted of PBMCs, taken before ibrutinib treatment. The CDR3 bases are TGTGCCAGCAGCAAAGTCGACAGGGCGTCGGACGAGCAGTACTTC. It yields the protein CASSKVDRASDEQYF.